These 10 T cell receptor beta chains were all obtained from the same sample, sequenced in a study of CD8+ T cells in alopecia areata. cDNA reverse transcribed from extracted RNA served as the sequencing template. The method was immunoSEQ multiplex PCR; TCRdb's version includes in-frame clones alone and lacks a portion of them. Counted here are some 200,000 clones, 50% to 75% occurring once; the ten biggest clones make up approximately 14%. Sample: CD4+ T cells sorted from blood, taken at week 0. The receptors were gathered from a human donor with alopecia areata.

V and J are TRBV7-9 and TRBJ2-1; maybe TRBD2 (6 bases). V gave up 5 bases and J gave up 15 bases, with 26 bases separating them. The CDR3 is made up of 15 amino acids. Germline V lookup: CDR1 SEHNR, CDR2 FQNEAQ (reference sequence). CDR3 DNA: TGTGCCAGCAGCCTACAGACTCCTAGCGCGAATTGGGCGTTCTTC. Translation: CASSLQTPSANWAFF.

This chain links TRBV5-1 with TRBJ2-2, with 7 positions matching TRBD2. The length of the CDR3 is 15 residues. Germline values: CDR1 SGHRS, CDR2 YFSETQ. J lost 7 bases, V lost 4 bases, and 10 bases had no gene match. This CDR3 is CASSELGGGRGELFF. The DNA for the CDR3 is TGCGCCAGCAGCGAATTGGGCGGGGGACGCGGGGAGCTGTTTTTT.

The V call is TRBV15, the J call TRBJ2-5, with unresolved D. Germline V gene lookup returns CDR1 LNHNV and CDR2 YYDKDF (reference sequence). The length of the CDR3 is 12 residues. Trimming stripped 2 bases from V and 1 base from J, with 2 bases between. The CDR3 sequence: CATSRRQETQYF. CDR3 bases: TGTGCCACCAGCAGACGCCAAGAGACCCAGTACTTC.

The rearrangement links TRBV2 to TRBJ1-2; D might be TRBD1 (5 bases). Germline assignment: CDR1 SNHLY and CDR2 FYNNEI. This CDR3 has 13 residues. V lost 7 bases and J lost 5, with 14 bases in between. The CDR3 loop is CASNPTGGYGYTF. Here the CDR3 DNA reads TGTGCCAGCAACCCCACGGGGGGTTATGGCTACACCTTC.

Here the CDR3 DNA reads TGCAGCGTCACGGGACTAGCGGCCTACGAGCAGTACTTC. Translation: CSVTGLAAYEQYF. This rearrangement joins TRBV29-1 to TRBJ2-7; 11 bases fit TRBD2. The V and J ends lost 6 bases and 2 bases, in that order; junction bases with no gene match: 3. The CDR3 runs to 13 residues. Germline CDR1 and CDR2: SQVTM and ANQGSEA.

CDR3 sequence reads: CASSLLPGTDTQYF. In nucleotides, the CDR3 is TGCGCCAGCAGCTTGTTACCGGGCACAGATACGCAGTATTTT. This chain joins TRBV5-1 and TRBJ2-3; the D is unclear. CDR1 SGHRS and CDR2 YFSETQ come from the germline V gene. The V end was cut by 1 base, the J end by 1 base, with 7 bases between. The CDR3 is 14 amino acids.

Only a few counts were recorded for this clone. This chain joins TRBV5-1 and TRBJ2-1, with TRBD1 matching 9 bases. Germline CDR1 SGHRS, CDR2 YFSETQ. Trimming took 0 bases from V and 6 from J; bases not matched to a gene: 7. The length of the CDR3 is 16 residues. The CDR3 reads CASSLAGGQGSNEQFF. DNA for the CDR3: TGCGCCAGCAGCTTGGCCGGGGGACAGGGTTCCAATGAGCAGTTCTTC.

The chain is built from TRBV2 and TRBJ1-2; D perhaps matches TRBD1 (5 bases). Germline V gene lookup returns CDR1 SNHLY and CDR2 FYNNEI. The V end was cut by 7 bases, the J end by 4 bases, with 16 bases between. The CDR3 runs 14 residues. DNA of the CDR3: TGTGCCAGCACCCAGTCTGCGGGGGGCTATGGCTACACCTTC. Residues: CASTQSAGGYGYTF. The entire variable domain, with the rest obtained from reference TRBV2 and TRBJ1-2, is as follows: EPEVTQTPSHQVTQMGQEVILRCVPISNHLYFYWYRQILGQKVEFLVSFYNNEISEKSEIFDDQFSVERPDGSNFTLKIRSTKLEDSAMYFCASTQSAGGYGYTFGSGTRLTVV.

The rearrangement links TRBV4-2 to TRBJ2-1, with D unresolved. This CDR3 has 16 amino acids. Trimming stripped 1 base from V and 1 base from J, with 11 bases between. Per germline, CDR1 LGHNA and CDR2 YNFKEQ. CDR3 region: CASSQGSARSYNEQFF. CDR3 nucleotides: TGTGCCAGCAGCCAAGGTAGTGCCAGGTCCTACAATGAGCAGTTCTTC.

The CDR3: CASRTRRGIETQYF. The CDR3 DNA reads TGTGCCAGCAGAACCCGGAGGGGGATCGAGACCCAGTACTTC. The V gene is TRBV7-2, the J gene TRBJ2-5; TRBD1 or TRBD2 may be the D gene (6 bases each). This CDR3 has 14 amino acids. Trimming stripped 6 bases from V and 5 bases from J, with 16 bases between. Germline CDR1 and CDR2: SGHTA and FQGNSA. Looking up the rest from reference TRBV7-2 and TRBJ2-5 gives the full variable domain: GAGVSQSPSNKVTEKGKDVELRCDPISGHTALYWYRQSLGQGLEFLIYFQGNSAPDKSGLPSDRFSAERTGGSVSTLTIQRTQQEDSAVYLCASRTRRGIETQYFGPGTRLLVL.